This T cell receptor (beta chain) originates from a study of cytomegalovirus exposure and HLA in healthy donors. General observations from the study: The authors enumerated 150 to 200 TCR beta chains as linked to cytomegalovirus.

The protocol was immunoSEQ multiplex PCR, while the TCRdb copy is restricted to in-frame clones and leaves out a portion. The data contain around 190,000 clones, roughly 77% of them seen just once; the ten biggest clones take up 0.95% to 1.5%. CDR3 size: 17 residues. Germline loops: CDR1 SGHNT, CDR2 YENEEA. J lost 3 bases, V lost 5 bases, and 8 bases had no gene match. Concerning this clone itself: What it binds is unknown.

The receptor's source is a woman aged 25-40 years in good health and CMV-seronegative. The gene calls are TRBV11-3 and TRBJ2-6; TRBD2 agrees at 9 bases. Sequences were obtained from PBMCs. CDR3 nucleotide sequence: TGTGCCAGCAGCCAGCGGGGGGCACGGGATGGGGCCAACGTCCTGACTTTC. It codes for CASSQRGARDGANVLTF. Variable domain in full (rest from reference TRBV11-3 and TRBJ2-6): EAGVVQSPRYKIIEKKQPVAFWCNPISGHNTLYWYLQNLGQGPELLIRYENEEAVDDSQLPKDRFSAERLKGVDSTLKIQPAELGDSAVYLCASSQRGARDGANVLTFGAGSRLTVL.